One sample yielded the 15 T cell receptor beta chains listed below, sequenced in a study of blood T cells in healthy people across ages (dated by TCRdb to about 2015). The protocol used for the library was 5' RACE. The listed sequencing device is Illumina HiSeq 2500. The second PCR ran for roughly 6 to 11 cycles and used a J-beta primer mix along with a sample-barcoded 5' primer. TCRdb reprocessed the public reads (quality trimming at Q25 with fastp, clone calling with MiXCR) and kept in-frame beta chains. Each CDR3 protein appears once, grouped with its most common genes and DNA. For this sample there are 1.4 million to 1.5 million distinct CDR3 sequences; 42% appear just once. The ten largest clones capture 6.5% to 10% of the sample. The sequencing sample was made of blood. The source of these receptors is a woman between 18 and 29 years old in good health.

This chain connects TRBV12-3 or TRBV12-4 to TRBJ2-6; either TRBD1 or TRBD2 may fit D (5 bases each). V lost 3 bases and J lost 2, with 8 bases in between. This CDR3 comprises 15 residues. The CDR3 sequence: CASSFEGPGANVLTF. CDR3 nucleotide sequence: TGTGCCAGCAGTTTTGAGGGGCCTGGGGCCAACGTCCTGACTTTC.

V usage is TRBV7-2 and J usage is TRBJ2-1; 7 bases line up with TRBD2. This CDR3 has 16 amino acids. Germline CDR1 and CDR2: SGHTA and FQGNSA. The V and J ends lost 4 bases and 10 bases, in that order; junction bases with no gene match: 16. CDR3 in DNA: TGTGCCAGCAGCTCCCTCACCGGGAGGACCCCACGGGAGCAGTTCTTC. Residues: CASSSLTGRTPREQFF.

Only a few counts were recorded for this clonotype. V usage is TRBV9 and J usage is TRBJ2-5; 7 nucleotides line up with TRBD1. This CDR3 is built from 14 residues. In germline, CDR1 is SGDLS, CDR2 YYNGEE. V shed 3 bases, J shed 11 bases, and the junction held 13 bases outside the gene matches. The CDR3 sequence is CASSGRTGYNEQYF. The CDR3 DNA reads as TGTGCCAGCAGCGGAAGGACAGGTTACAATGAGCAGTACTTC.

This clonotype has only a few counts. The V gene is TRBV29-1, the J gene TRBJ2-7; D may be TRBD1 (5 bases). V was trimmed by 4 bases and J by 0 bases, leaving 13 bases between them. Germline CDR1 is SQVTM and CDR2 is ANQGSEA. The CDR3 has 14 residues. CDR3 in DNA: TGCAGCGTTGGGGTAGCAGGGTCCTCCTACGAGCAGTACTTC. This translates into CSVGVAGSSYEQYF.

V is TRBV15 and J is TRBJ2-5; 7 nucleotides align to TRBD1. The CDR3 has 16 amino acids. In germline, CDR1 is LNHNV, CDR2 YYDKDF (reference sequence). After removal of 1 base from V and 5 bases from J, the junction contained 10 bases not matched to a gene. DNA for the CDR3: TGTGCCACCAGCAGAGGACAGGGTCCTTCTGGGGAGACCCAGTACTTC. Amino acids: CATSRGQGPSGETQYF. The full variable domain, rest sourced from reference TRBV15 and TRBJ2-5, is DAMVIQNPRYQVTQFGKPVTLSCSQTLNHNVMYWYQQKSSQAPKLLFHYYDKDFNNEADTPDNFQSRRPNTSFCFLDIRSPGLGDTAMYLCATSRGQGPSGETQYFGPGTRLLVL.

This clonotype was observed a few times. The chain uses TRBV25-1 and TRBJ1-2; perhaps TRBD1 as D (6 bases). Germline-derived CDR1 and CDR2 are MGHDK and SYGVNS. CDR3 length: 12 amino acids. V dropped 8 bases and J dropped 4 bases, with 11 bases sitting between them. This chain's CDR3 is CASGGQPYGYTF. In DNA form, the CDR3 reads TGTGCCAGCGGAGGACAGCCCTATGGCTACACCTTC.

This clonotype was recorded a few times. This rearrangement joins TRBV13 to TRBJ2-5; TRBD1 aligns across 10 bases. V lost 0 bases and J lost 4; bases outside the gene matches: 2. Germline values: CDR1 PRHDT, CDR2 FYEKMQ (reference sequence). The CDR3 is made up of 15 amino acids. CDR3 residues: CASSLGRDRGETQYF. The CDR3 region has the DNA TGTGCCAGCAGCTTAGGCCGGGACAGGGGAGAGACCCAGTACTTC.

In its sample, this clonotype was seen once. The J gene is TRBJ1-1, the V gene TRBV7-3, with 12 bases identical to TRBD1. Germline V gives CDR1 SGHTA, CDR2 FQGTGA. The CDR3 runs to 16 residues. Trimming took 5 bases from V and 7 from J; bases not matched to a gene: 11. The CDR3 nucleotides are TGTGCCAGCAGCCCCGGGACAGGGGGCGGATTGGGTGAAGCTTTCTTT. Protein sequence: CASSPGTGGGLGEAFF.

The rearrangement uses TRBV6-5 and TRBJ2-5, with 8 positions matching TRBD2. V was clipped by 7 bases and J by 2 bases; unmatched bases: 3. CDR1 and CDR2 (germline): MNHEY, SVGAGI. The CDR3 has 13 amino acids. The CDR3 DNA follows: TGTGCCAGCACGAGCGGGAGACAAGAGACCCAGTACTTC. It encodes CASTSGRQETQYF.

The chain couples TRBV12-3 or TRBV12-4 to TRBJ1-5; D is possibly TRBD1 (6 bases). CDR3 length: 15 amino acids. V lost 6 bases and J lost 5, with 17 bases in between. CDR3 loop: CASSPSTGIDQPQHF. The CDR3 nucleotides are TGTGCCAGCAGCCCGTCCACAGGGATCGATCAGCCCCAGCATTTT.

The chain employs TRBV20-1 and TRBJ2-1; D may be TRBD1 or TRBD2 (6 bases each). V gave up 1 base and J gave up 1 base, with 8 bases separating them. CDR1 is DFQATT and CDR2 is SNEGSKA in the germline V gene (reference sequence). This CDR3 spans 14 amino acids. The CDR3 region has the DNA TGCAGTGCTAGAGGGAGGGGGTCCTACAATGAGCAGTTCTTC. This translates into CSARGRGSYNEQFF.

This clonotype was counted only a few times. DNA of the CDR3: TGTGCCAGCCTAAACATGGGGGAAGCTTTCTTT. It codes for CASLNMGEAFF. V and J are TRBV3-1 and TRBJ1-1; D is unclear. This CDR3 spans 11 amino acids. CDR1 LGHDT and CDR2 YNNKEL come from the germline V gene (reference sequence). Trimming left V 8 bases short and J 8 bases short, with 12 bases between.

The genes are TRBV3-1 and TRBJ1-5, with D tentatively TRBD1 (5 bases). The CDR3 loop spans 13 amino acids. CDR1 and CDR2 from the germline V gene are LGHDT and YNNKEL (reference sequence). Trimming removed 4 bases from V and 7 bases from J, with 11 bases in between. The CDR3 here is CASSPLGQQPQHF. Here the CDR3 DNA reads TGTGCCAGCAGCCCCCTGGGGCAGCAGCCCCAGCATTTT.

The CDR3 nucleotides are TGCAGTGCAAGGAGATCGACCGGGGAGCTGTTTTTT. Amino acids: CSARRSTGELFF. V and J are TRBV20-1 and TRBJ2-2; no clear D gene. Trimming removed 6 bases at V and 5 bases at J, with 10 bases between. The germline V gene encodes CDR1 DFQATT and CDR2 SNEGSKA (reference sequence). CDR3 length: 12 amino acids.

This clonotype turned up a few times. The chain carries TRBV15 and TRBJ2-1, with D maybe TRBD2 (6 bases). V shed 0 bases and J shed 9 bases, with 24 bases lying between them. Germline V gene sequence: CDR1 LNHNV, CDR2 YYDKDF (reference sequence). The CDR3 consists of 18 residues. The chain's CDR3 is CATSRDKPGTGVRIEQFF. The CDR3 DNA reads TGTGCCACCAGCAGAGACAAACCAGGGACGGGAGTTAGGATTGAGCAGTTCTTC.